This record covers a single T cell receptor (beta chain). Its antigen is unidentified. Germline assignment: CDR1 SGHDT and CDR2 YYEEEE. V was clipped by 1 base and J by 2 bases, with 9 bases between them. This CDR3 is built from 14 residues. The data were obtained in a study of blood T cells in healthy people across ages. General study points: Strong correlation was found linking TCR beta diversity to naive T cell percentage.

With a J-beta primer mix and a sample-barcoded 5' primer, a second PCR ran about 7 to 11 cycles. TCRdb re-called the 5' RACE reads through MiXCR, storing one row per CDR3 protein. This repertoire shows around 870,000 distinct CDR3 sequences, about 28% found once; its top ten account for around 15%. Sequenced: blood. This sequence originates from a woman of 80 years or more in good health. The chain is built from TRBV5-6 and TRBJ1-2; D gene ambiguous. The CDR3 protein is CASSLYPENYGYTF. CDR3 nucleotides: TGTGCCAGCAGCTTGTACCCAGAAAACTATGGCTACACCTTC.